Presented here are 32 T cell receptor beta chains from one specimen sequenced in a study of blood T cell repertoires in COVID-19. Sequencing was performed with immunoSEQ multiplex PCR; in TCRdb, only in-frame clones are kept and a portion is missing. The sample holds under 250,000 clones, roughly 80% seen once. The specimen was peripheral blood. All receptors derive from a woman between 35 and 50 years old with active or convalescent COVID-19.

A single count supports this clone. The rearrangement uses TRBV11-2 and TRBJ1-1, with 10 bases fitting TRBD1. CDR3 size: 15 residues. The germline V gene encodes CDR1 SGHAT and CDR2 FQNNGV. V dropped 5 bases and J dropped 4; count of bases not matched to a gene: 7. CDR3 bases: TGTGCCAGCAGCCCTGGACAGGGGGAGGGCACTGAAGCTTTCTTT. This translates into CASSPGQGEGTEAFF. Based on the CDR3 plus reference TRBV11-2 and TRBJ1-1, the full variable domain is EAGVAQSPRYKIIEKRQSVAFWCNPISGHATLYWYQQILGQGPKLLIQFQNNGVVDDSQLPKDRFSAERLKGVDSTLKIQPAKLEDSAVYLCASSPGQGEGTEAFFGQGTRLTVV.

This chain joins TRBV10-3 and TRBJ1-4; D unresolved. The CDR3 is 16 residues long. Trimming pared 3 bases from V and 3 bases from J, leaving 14 bases between. Germline values: CDR1 ENHRY, CDR2 SYGVKD. CDR3 region: CAISEPTKGANEKLFF. As DNA, the CDR3 is TGTGCCATCAGTGAACCAACTAAAGGAGCTAATGAAAAACTGTTTTTT.

The chain couples TRBV4-2 to TRBJ2-2; 9 nucleotides agree with TRBD2. The CDR3 runs to 16 residues. With 0 bases clipped from V and 6 bases from J, the junction kept 5 bases outside the gene matches. Germline values: CDR1 LGHNA, CDR2 YNFKEQ. The CDR3 is CASSQDWRGGAGELFF. In DNA form, the CDR3 reads TGTGCCAGCAGCCAAGATTGGCGGGGGGGCGCCGGGGAGCTGTTTTTT.

The rearrangement joins TRBV28 to TRBJ2-7; weak D call: TRBD1 (6 bases). This CDR3 spans 17 amino acids. The V gene lost 3 bases and the J gene lost 1 base, with 19 bases spanning the gap. Germline lookup yields CDR1 MDHEN and CDR2 SYDVKM. For the CDR3, the DNA is TGTGCCAGCAGTTTTAACGCCCGGGACACTACATCCTACGAGCAGTACTTC. Encoded protein: CASSFNARDTTSYEQYF. The whole variable domain, filled in from reference TRBV28 and TRBJ2-7, reads DVKVTQSSRYLVKRTGEKVFLECVQDMDHENMFWYRQDPGLGLRLIYFSYDVKMKEKGDIPEGYSVSREKKERFSLILESASTNQTSMYLCASSFNARDTTSYEQYFGPGTRLTVT.

The CDR3 loop is CASSGTGANQPQHF. DNA of the CDR3: TGTGCCAGTAGCGGGACAGGGGCAAATCAGCCCCAGCATTTT. The chain combines TRBV19 with TRBJ1-5; 10 positions match TRBD1. J was trimmed by 4 bases and V by 6 bases; bases with no gene match: 3. This CDR3 contains 14 residues. Per the germline V gene, CDR1 is LNHDA and CDR2 is SQIVND (reference sequence). Full variable domain (missing parts from reference TRBV19 and TRBJ1-5): DGGITQSPKYLFRKEGQNVTLSCEQNLNHDAMYWYRQDPGQGLRLIYYSQIVNDFQKGDIAEGYSVSREKKESFPLTVTSAQKNPTAFYLCASSGTGANQPQHFGDGTRLSIL.

The rearrangement uses TRBV18 and TRBJ2-1; 13 bases map to TRBD2. CDR3 length: 16 residues. The V segment lost 5 bases and the J segment 7 bases; nucleotides outside the gene matches: 8. Germline lookup yields CDR1 KGHSH and CDR2 LQKENI. The CDR3: CASSTGGLAGENEQFF. For the CDR3, the DNA is TGTGCCAGCTCAACGGGCGGACTAGCGGGAGAAAATGAGCAGTTCTTC.

This rearrangement joins TRBV7-9 to TRBJ2-5; 7 bases fit TRBD2. CDR3 length: 14 amino acids. Per the germline V gene, CDR1 is SEHNR and CDR2 is FQNEAQ (reference sequence). Unmatched junction bases numbered 7, after V lost 4 bases and J lost 5 bases. The CDR3 region is CASSSGLGAETQYF. The CDR3 region has the DNA TGTGCCAGCAGCTCAGGACTAGGGGCGGAGACCCAGTACTTC.

This clone was recorded a few times. This rearrangement joins TRBV28 to TRBJ1-6; 10 bases line up with TRBD1. Germline V gene lookup returns CDR1 MDHEN and CDR2 SYDVKM. CDR3 length: 16 residues. After removal of 5 bases from V and 7 bases from J, the junction contained 8 bases not matched to a gene. For the CDR3, the DNA is TGTGCCAGCAGTCCGAGCGGACAGGGGGGGAATTCACCCCTCCACTTT. Translating gives CASSPSGQGGNSPLHF.

The chain employs TRBV5-1 and TRBJ2-2; 10 nucleotides agree with TRBD2. The germline gives CDR1 SGHRS, CDR2 YFSETQ. This CDR3 is 14 amino acids long. The junction had 4 bases not matched to a gene; V was cut back by 5 bases and J by 6 bases. CDR3 residues: CASSTSGMAGELFF. In DNA form, the CDR3 reads TGCGCCAGCAGTACTAGCGGGATGGCCGGGGAGCTGTTTTTT.

V usage is TRBV5-4 and J usage is TRBJ1-1; 8 bases agree with TRBD1. The CDR3 consists of 15 residues. V was pared by 4 bases and J by 5 bases, with 10 bases of the junction left unmatched. Per the germline V gene, CDR1 is SGHNT and CDR2 is YYREEE (reference sequence). The CDR3 loop is CASSAGGQADTEAFF. The CDR3 coding sequence is TGTGCCAGCAGCGCAGGGGGACAGGCGGATACTGAAGCTTTCTTT.

The CDR3 loop is CASSQVEGLEKLFF. CDR3 DNA: TGCGCCAGCAGCCAAGTCGAGGGTTTGGAAAAACTGTTTTTT. The V gene is TRBV4-1, the J gene TRBJ1-4; D is unresolved. The CDR3 is made up of 14 amino acids. Trimming took 1 base from V and 8 from J, leaving 11 bases between them. Germline CDR1 MGHRA, CDR2 YSYEKL.

The chain couples TRBV5-1 to TRBJ2-1, with D perhaps matching TRBD2 (6 bases). This CDR3 contains 14 residues. Germline CDR1 is SGHRS and CDR2 is YFSETQ. V was cut by 0 bases and J by 7 bases, with 11 bases left in between. The CDR3 spells CASSLDPGGNEQFF. The CDR3 nucleotides are TGCGCCAGCAGCTTGGACCCTGGAGGGAATGAGCAGTTCTTC.

V and J are TRBV4-2 and TRBJ2-5; D is undetermined. Trimming removed 5 bases from V and 3 bases from J, with 4 bases in between. The CDR3 is made up of 11 amino acids. Germline values: CDR1 LGHNA, CDR2 YNFKEQ. CDR3 DNA: TGTGCCAGCAGCTCAGAAGAGACCCAGTACTTC. Its protein product is CASSSEETQYF.

This chain links TRBV6-4 with TRBJ2-2, with TRBD2 matching over 11 bases. The CDR3 runs to 17 residues. With V trimmed by 6 bases and J by 5 bases, 11 bases remained unmatched. CDR1 and CDR2 (germline): MRHNA, SNTAGT. The CDR3: CASRNPIAGGCTGELFF. The DNA of the CDR3 is TGTGCCAGCAGAAACCCAATAGCGGGAGGGTGTACCGGGGAGCTGTTTTTT.

There are a few counts of this clone. The chain couples TRBV28 to TRBJ2-7, with D perhaps matching TRBD1 (6 bases). Germline V lookup: CDR1 MDHEN, CDR2 SYDVKM. Trimming took 6 bases from V and 9 from J, leaving 12 bases between them. This CDR3 region has 11 residues. This chain's CDR3 is CASSLTGRQYF. CDR3 coding DNA: TGTGCCAGCAGCCTGACAGGCCGGCAGTACTTC.

V is TRBV18 and J is TRBJ1-3; D possibly corresponds to TRBD1 (5 bases). In germline, CDR1 is KGHSH, CDR2 LQKENI. CDR3 size: 17 residues. V lost 2 bases and J lost 5, with 19 bases in between. The CDR3 region is CASSPALPGGSRNTIYF. As DNA, the CDR3 is TGTGCCAGCTCACCAGCCCTCCCCGGGGGATCTCGAAACACCATATATTTT.

A few counts support this clone. This chain uses TRBV5-1 with TRBJ1-2; 10 bases fit TRBD1. There are 20 residues in the CDR3. CDR1 and CDR2 (germline): SGHRS, YFSETQ. J gave up 2 bases and V 1 base, and 17 bases lay outside the gene matches. As DNA, the CDR3 is TGCGCCAGCAGCTTGTGGCCACTGGACAGGGGGTCAGGATACAACTATGGCTACACCTTC. It translates to CASSLWPLDRGSGYNYGYTF.

The rearrangement links TRBV9 to TRBJ1-2; 10 nucleotides match TRBD1. This CDR3 spans 15 amino acids. With 1 base clipped from V and 6 bases from J, the junction kept 6 bases outside the gene matches. CDR1 and CDR2 from the germline V gene are SGDLS and YYNGEE. CDR3 protein: CASSVTRQGADGYTF. The CDR3 nucleotides are TGTGCCAGCAGCGTAACCAGACAGGGGGCGGATGGCTACACCTTC.

The CDR3 DNA reads TGTGCCAGCAGTTACGGGCGGGGGACTAGCGACAATGAGCAGTTCTTC. Protein sequence: CASSYGRGTSDNEQFF. The rearrangement uses TRBV6-5 and TRBJ2-1; 10 nucleotides align to TRBD2. Germline CDR1 and CDR2: MNHEY and SVGAGI. V was pared by 2 bases and J by 5 bases, with 6 bases of the junction left unmatched. CDR3 length: 16 amino acids.

The chain couples TRBV5-6 to TRBJ2-5, with 11 bases matching TRBD2. The CDR3 covers 17 residues. Germline CDR1 reads SGHDT; CDR2 reads YYEEEE. V lost 5 bases and J lost 5; bases outside the gene matches: 14. The CDR3 loop reads CASSPGLAVWGRETQYF. As DNA, the CDR3 is TGTGCCAGCAGTCCGGGACTAGCGGTGTGGGGGAGGGAGACCCAGTACTTC.

About this clone: The sample has other DNA sequences that encode this CDR3 too. V and J are TRBV7-9 and TRBJ1-6; D is possibly TRBD1 (6 bases). With 3 bases removed from V and 9 bases from J, the gap between germline ends came to 12 bases. Germline CDR1 SEHNR, CDR2 FQNEAQ (reference sequence). The CDR3 length is 14 residues. CDR3 in DNA: TGTGCCAGCAGCTTGGGGGGGCTGGGTTCACCCCTCCACTTT. As protein: CASSLGGLGSPLHF. The full variable domain, completed using reference TRBV7-9 and TRBJ1-6, is DTGVSQNPRHKITKRGQNVTFRCDPISEHNRLYWYRQTLGQGPEFLTYFQNEAQLEKSRLLSDRFSAERPKGSFSTLEIQRTEQGDSAMYLCASSLGGLGSPLHFGNGTRLTVT.

J is TRBJ1-5 and V is TRBV4-2; 7 bases are shared with TRBD1. From germline, CDR1 is LGHNA and CDR2 YNFKEQ. The CDR3 covers 15 residues. V lost 0 bases and J lost 7; bases outside the gene matches: 6. CDR3 sequence (DNA): TGTGCCAGCAGCCAAGATTCCCAGGGGGGCCAGCCCCAGCATTTT. This gives the protein CASSQDSQGGQPQHF.

J is TRBJ2-1 and V is TRBV7-2; no clear D. The CDR3 is made up of 14 amino acids. CDR1 is SGHTA, CDR2 FQGNSA, per germline. The V end lost 5 bases, the J end lost 5 bases, and 13 bases lay between the germline ends. The CDR3 sequence is CASSVDIQNNEQFF. The CDR3 coding sequence is TGTGCCAGCAGCGTCGACATCCAAAACAATGAGCAGTTCTTC.

The V and J genes are TRBV9 and TRBJ1-2, with D unclear. The CDR3 covers 13 residues. V was clipped by 0 bases and J by 6 bases, with 9 bases between them. Germline V gene data show CDR1 as SGDLS and CDR2 as YYNGEE. The CDR3 protein is CASSVDGEDGYTF. The CDR3 coding sequence is TGTGCCAGCAGCGTAGATGGGGAGGATGGCTACACCTTC.

This clone was observed many times. J is TRBJ2-2 and V is TRBV7-3, with TRBD1 matching over 7 bases. In germline, CDR1 is SGHTA, CDR2 FQGTGA. Trimming cost V 2 bases and J 6 bases; bases outside gene matches: 3. There are 14 residues in the CDR3. This CDR3 is CASSLSQGAGELFF. The CDR3 nucleotides are TGTGCCAGCAGCTTATCCCAGGGGGCCGGGGAGCTGTTTTTT.

The chain uses TRBV10-1 and TRBJ2-5, with D uncertain. CDR1 and CDR2 from the germline V gene are WNHNN and SYGVQD (reference sequence). V lost 3 bases and J 4 bases, leaving 12 bases between the germline ends. The CDR3 runs 14 residues. The CDR3 sequence is CASSDRADSETQYF. CDR3 in DNA: TGCGCCAGCAGTGACCGCGCGGATTCAGAGACCCAGTACTTC.

This clone occurred once. V gene TRBV7-9 combines with J gene TRBJ1-3; 11 bases are shared with TRBD1. The CDR3 is 16 amino acids. Germline CDR1 is SEHNR and CDR2 is FQNEAQ (reference sequence). Losses at the gene ends were 5 bases for V and 4 bases for J; bases not matched to a gene: 7. The CDR3 region is CASSQGQGAGGNTIYF. CDR3 bases: TGTGCCAGCAGCCAAGGACAGGGGGCGGGAGGAAACACCATATATTTT.

The chain is built from TRBV10-3 and TRBJ1-1, with 8 positions matching TRBD1. The CDR3 contains 17 residues. Trimming cost V 0 bases and J 5 bases; bases outside gene matches: 11. Germline V CDR1 and CDR2: ENHRY, SYGVKD. In DNA, the CDR3 is TGTGCCATCAGTGAGTCGAGGACAGGGAAGGAGAGGACTGAAGCTTTCTTT. Translation gives CAISESRTGKERTEAFF.

The chain joins TRBV19 to TRBJ1-5, with a possible D match to TRBD1 (5 bases). V gave up 5 bases and J gave up 7 bases, with 12 bases separating them. CDR1 and CDR2 (germline): LNHDA, SQIVND (reference sequence). CDR3 length: 13 residues. The CDR3 protein is CASSPQVEQPQHF. CDR3 DNA: TGTGCCAGTAGTCCACAGGTTGAACAGCCCCAGCATTTT.

The rearrangement links TRBV10-3 to TRBJ2-5; 8 bases fit TRBD2. V gave up 4 bases and J gave up 7 bases; unmatched junction bases: 8. This CDR3 spans 14 amino acids. From germline, CDR1 is ENHRY and CDR2 SYGVKD. This CDR3 is CAISGTSTLGTQYF. As DNA, the CDR3 is TGTGCCATCAGTGGGACTAGCACCCTGGGGACCCAGTACTTC.

DNA of the CDR3: TGTGCCAGCAGAACCGATATTGAAGGGGGCGAGCAGTACTTC. Translation: CASRTDIEGGEQYF. The chain links TRBV7-9 to TRBJ2-7; possibly TRBD1 for D (6 bases). V was pared by 6 bases and J by 6 bases, with 18 bases between. The CDR3 extends over 14 amino acids. Per the germline V gene, CDR1 is SEHNR and CDR2 is FQNEAQ (reference sequence).

The chain carries TRBV24-1 and TRBJ2-2; possibly TRBD1 for D (5 bases). V lost 3 bases and J 0 bases, leaving 13 bases between the germline ends. Germline CDR1 is KGHDR and CDR2 is SFDVKD. This CDR3 has 17 amino acids. CDR3 region: CATSDRLRVTNTGELFF. The DNA for the CDR3 is TGTGCCACCAGTGATCGCCTCAGGGTTACGAACACCGGGGAGCTGTTTTTT.